This TCR beta chain stems from a study of T cell repertoires in cytomegalovirus infection. In the study overall: A matching HLA type, together with CMV infection, was signaled by public TCR beta signatures.

The germline V gene encodes CDR1 KGHSH and CDR2 LQKENI. Trimming left V 2 bases short and J 2 bases short, with 4 bases between. The length of the CDR3 is 13 residues. About this clonotype itself: Its target is not known. A read error may be the cause here, since a much bigger clone is one base away.

TCRdb fed the reads into MiXCR, producing one record per CDR3 protein. Of approximately 500,000 distinct CDR3 sequences detected, 10% to 12% appear once; the ten largest clones hold 10% to 13%. Overall study results and limits: The cumulative frequency of public TCR beta families identified carriers of CMV plus the relevant HLA. HLA-C-restricted CMV-specific TCR beta clonotypes prevailed in the ex vivo response.

The chain joins TRBV18 to TRBJ2-1; D gene ambiguous. This TCR derives from a human donor in good health (CMV status not recorded). Some clones in this sample may be carry-over from other donors' samples. Sequencing was performed on PBMCs. The CDR3 spells CASSPFTYNEQFF. CDR3 sequence (DNA): TGTGCCAGCTCACCATTCACCTACAATGAGCAGTTCTTC.